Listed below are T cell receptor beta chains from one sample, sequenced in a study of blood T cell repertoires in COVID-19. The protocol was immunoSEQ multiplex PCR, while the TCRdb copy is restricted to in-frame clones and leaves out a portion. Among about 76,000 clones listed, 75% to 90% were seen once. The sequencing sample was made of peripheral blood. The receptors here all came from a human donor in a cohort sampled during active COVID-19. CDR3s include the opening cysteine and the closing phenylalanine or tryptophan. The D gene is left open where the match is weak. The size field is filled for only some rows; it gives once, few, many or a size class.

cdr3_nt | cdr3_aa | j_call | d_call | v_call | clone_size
TGTGCCAGCAGCCCCTCCGGGTGGCAGGGTGCCCACGAGCAGTACTTC | CASSPSGWQGAHEQYF | TRBJ2-7 | . | TRBV11-3 | few
TGTGCCAGCAGTTTCTTAACGGGTCAGCCCCAGCATTTT | CASSFLTGQPQHF | TRBJ1-5 | . | TRBV28 | .
TGTGCCAGCAACGGAGGAGGGCTCTCCTATAATTCACCCCTCCACTTT | CASNGGGLSYNSPLHF | TRBJ1-6 | . | TRBV2 | .
TGTGCCAGCTCACCAGACAGGGCTGCTTCCTACGAGCAGTACTTC | CASSPDRAASYEQYF | TRBJ2-7 | TRBD1 | TRBV18 | .
TGTGCCAGCAGTTACAGGGTAACTAATGAAAAACTGTTTTTT | CASSYRVTNEKLFF | TRBJ1-4 | . | TRBV2 | .
TGTGCCTGGAGTGGGGGCGGGACAGGGCATTCACCCCTCCACTTT | CAWSGGGTGHSPLHF | TRBJ1-6 | TRBD1 | TRBV30 | .
TGTGCCAGCAGTTATAGCGGGGGGGCCGGAGAGACCCAGTACTTC | CASSYSGGAGETQYF | TRBJ2-5 | TRBD2 | TRBV6-5 | .
TGTGCCAGCAGTTTCAGGACTAGCGGGAGCATCCAGCAGTACTTC | CASSFRTSGSIQQYF | TRBJ2-7 | TRBD2 | TRBV6-2/TRBV6-3 | .
TGCGCCAGCTCTCAGGGGATTGATCAGCCCCAGCATTTT | CASSQGIDQPQHF | TRBJ1-5 | . | TRBV5-1 | .
TGTGCCAGTAGAAGGGGCAATGAGCAGTTCTTC | CASRRGNEQFF | TRBJ2-1 | . | TRBV19 | .
TGTGCCAGCTCACCAACGAGTATAGATACGCAGTATTTT | CASSPTSIDTQYF | TRBJ2-3 | . | TRBV18 | .
TGTGCCAGCAGCTGGGGGGGCAATCAGCCCCAGCATTTT | CASSWGGNQPQHF | TRBJ1-5 | . | TRBV7-9 | .
TGTGCCAGCAGCGCAGAAGGGACTGTTACCTACGAGCAGTACTTC | CASSAEGTVTYEQYF | TRBJ2-7 | . | TRBV7-9 | .
TGCGCCAGCGCGGTCCGGCCGGCAGATACGCAGTATTTT | CASAVRPADTQYF | TRBJ2-3 | . | TRBV5-1 | .
TGTGCCAGCAGCCTAAACAGTGGAAACACCATATATTTT | CASSLNSGNTIYF | TRBJ1-3 | . | TRBV7-9 | .
TGTGCTCGGGGGGCTGAAGCTTTCTTT | CARGAEAFF | TRBJ1-1 | . | TRBV27 | once